This TCR beta chain was captured in a study of cytomegalovirus exposure and HLA in healthy donors. Produced via immunoSEQ multiplex PCR; TCRdb's table is partial and in-frame only. Among 150,000 to 200,000 clones listed, roughly 82% were seen once. This CDR3 is 15 amino acids long. Trimming removed 0 bases at V and 0 bases at J, with 9 bases between. Germline assignment: CDR1 MNHEY and CDR2 SVGAGI. This TCR was recovered from a woman between 18 and 30 years old in good health and CMV-seronegative. The chain combines TRBV6-5 with TRBJ2-7, with D perhaps matching TRBD1 (6 bases). The sample taken for sequencing was PBMCs. CDR3 DNA: TGTGCCAGCAGTTACTCCGGGACAAACTCCTACGAGCAGTACTTC. Translated: CASSYSGTNSYEQYF.